The next 13 T cell receptor beta chains were all read from a single sample in a study of CD8 T cells in ankylosing spondylitis. The antigens these receptors bind are not known. Whole-study findings and limits: A TCR beta motif made of about 8 highly homologous variants seemed typical of ankylosing spondylitis blood.

TCRdb ran MiXCR on the 5' RACE reads and lists one entry per CDR3 protein. The sample lists roughly 700,000 distinct CDR3 sequences, around 17% occurring once. Sequenced input: blood, either unsorted or a sorted T cell fraction (not recorded which). The receptor set was obtained from a male donor with ankylosing spondylitis.

In its sample, this clonotype was seen a few times. The chain couples TRBV19 to TRBJ2-3; unclear D gene. The CDR3 has 13 residues. Trimming removed 2 bases at V and 3 bases at J, with 6 bases between. Germline CDR1 and CDR2: LNHDA and SQIVND (reference sequence). The CDR3 region is CASSITNTDTQYF. Here the CDR3 DNA reads TGTGCCAGTAGTATAACTAATACAGATACGCAGTATTTT.

This clonotype showed up just a few times. The V gene is TRBV4-1, the J gene TRBJ2-6, with D unresolved. This CDR3 spans 19 amino acids. Between the trimmed V and J ends, which lost 4 bases and 0 bases, there was a span of 19 bases. Germline-derived CDR1 and CDR2 are MGHRA and YSYEKL. CDR3 sequence: CASSLHLNSATSGANVLTF. CDR3 bases: TGCGCCAGCAGCCTACATCTAAACAGCGCTACCTCTGGGGCCAACGTCCTGACTTTC.

The rearrangement uses TRBV12-3 or TRBV12-4 and TRBJ2-2; D may be TRBD1 (5 bases). Trimming pared 3 bases from V and 6 bases from J, leaving 11 bases between. The length of the CDR3 is 14 residues. The CDR3 coding sequence is TGTGCCAGCAGTTTTACTTGGACACCCGGGGAGCTGTTTTTT. Translating it yields CASSFTWTPGELFF.

In the case of this clonotype: As the CDR3 is not closed by the conserved phenylalanine or tryptophan, this likely results from a read error. This chain uses TRBV7-6 with TRBJ2-3, with a tentative D call TRBD1 (5 bases). Germline CDR1 is SGHVS and CDR2 is FNYEAQ. Trimming removed 1 base at V and 4 bases at J, with 15 bases between. The CDR3 covers 16 residues. The CDR3 spells CASSLEGAIIADTQYS. The CDR3 coding sequence is TGTGCCAGCAGCTTAGAAGGGGCAATCATCGCAGATACGCAGTATTCT.

The chain employs TRBV20-1 and TRBJ2-1, with unresolved D. The CDR3 sequence is 14 residues long. CDR1 is DFQATT, CDR2 SNEGSKA, per germline (reference sequence). Between the trimmed V and J ends, which lost 3 bases and 2 bases, there was a span of 11 bases. The CDR3 spells CSASFGQTYNEQFF. The CDR3 DNA reads TGCAGTGCTAGTTTCGGTCAGACCTACAATGAGCAGTTCTTC.

This clonotype was found once. This may come from a read error, since a much larger clone is one base off. The chain joins TRBV5-5 to TRBJ2-7; a possible D gene is TRBD1 (5 bases). The CDR3 contains 14 residues. Per germline, CDR1 SGHKS and CDR2 YYEKEE (reference sequence). The CDR3 protein is CPSSLVPGTYEQYF. The CDR3 DNA reads TGTCCCAGCAGCTTGGTCCCAGGGACCTACGAGCAGTACTTC.

This clonotype appeared a few times. The chain couples TRBV18 to TRBJ2-5, with unresolved D. V lost 0 bases to trimming and J lost 5 bases, with 10 bases between them. The germline V gene has CDR1 KGHSH and CDR2 LQKENI. This CDR3 spans 14 amino acids. The CDR3 spells CASSPPSTQETQYF. CDR3 DNA sequence: TGTGCCAGCTCACCACCGAGCACTCAGGAGACCCAGTACTTC.

This chain uses TRBV7-3 with TRBJ2-5; D may be TRBD1 or TRBD2 (5 bases each). The V and J ends lost 8 bases and 5 bases respectively, with 15 bases between them. The CDR3 contains 13 residues. Germline lookup yields CDR1 SGHTA and CDR2 FQGTGA. CDR3 sequence (DNA): TGTGCCAGCGCCCCCGGTTGGGGGGAGACCCAGTACTTC. This encodes CASAPGWGETQYF.

Only a few counts were recorded for this clonotype. The chain joins TRBV29-1 to TRBJ2-1; D is possibly TRBD1 (7 bases). Trimming took off 5 bases at V and 4 bases at J, with 24 bases between the two ends. CDR3 length equals 17 residues. The germline CDR1 and CDR2 sequences are SQVTM and ANQGSEA. CDR3 residues: CSVPPGERYRGYNEQFF. The CDR3, as DNA: TGCAGCGTTCCCCCGGGGGAGAGGTACAGGGGTTACAATGAGCAGTTCTTC.

This clonotype has at least ten counts. The rearrangement links TRBV6-6 to TRBJ2-1, with D hard to call. The length of the CDR3 is 12 residues. From germline, CDR1 is MNHNY and CDR2 SVGAGI (reference sequence). The V end lost 0 bases, the J end lost 9 bases, and 6 bases lay between the germline ends. CDR3 nucleotides: TGTGCCAGCAGTTACTCGGGTGGTGAGCAGTTCTTC. This encodes CASSYSGGEQFF.

This clonotype was counted at least ten times. J is TRBJ2-7 and V is TRBV6-2 or TRBV6-3, with D perhaps matching TRBD1 (5 bases). CDR3 size: 13 residues. Per germline, CDR1 MNHEY and CDR2 SVGEGT. Trimming cost V 10 bases and J 0 bases, with 13 bases left between them. The CDR3 sequence: CATWQGNSYEQYF. CDR3 bases: TGTGCCACCTGGCAGGGCAACTCCTACGAGCAGTACTTC.

This clonotype was seen a few times. DNA of the CDR3: TGTGCCAGCAGTTTAGGAGGGAGGGACAATGAGCAGTTCTTC. It yields the protein CASSLGGRDNEQFF. The J gene is TRBJ2-1, the V gene TRBV12-3 or TRBV12-4; 7 positions agree with TRBD2. This CDR3 spans 14 amino acids. The trim removed 1 base at V and 5 bases at J, leaving 2 bases unmatched.

This clonotype was seen only a few times. This chain links TRBV30 with TRBJ1-6; D gene ambiguous. Germline CDR1 is GTSNPN and CDR2 is SVGIG (reference sequence). The V and J ends lost 3 bases and 0 bases respectively, with 15 bases between them. The CDR3 runs to 17 residues. The CDR3 region is CAWSGRRSSSYNSPLHF. DNA for the CDR3: TGTGCCTGGAGCGGACGGAGATCGAGCTCCTATAATTCACCCCTCCACTTT.